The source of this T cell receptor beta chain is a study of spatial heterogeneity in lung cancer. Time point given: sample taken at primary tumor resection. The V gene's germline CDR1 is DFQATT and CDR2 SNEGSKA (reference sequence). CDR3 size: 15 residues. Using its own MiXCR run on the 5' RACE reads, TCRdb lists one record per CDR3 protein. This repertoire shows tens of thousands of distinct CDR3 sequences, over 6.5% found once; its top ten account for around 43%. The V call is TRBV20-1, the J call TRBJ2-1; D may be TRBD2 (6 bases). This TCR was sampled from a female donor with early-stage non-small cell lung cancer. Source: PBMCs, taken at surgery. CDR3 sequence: CSARRAGLYYGEQFF. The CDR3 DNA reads TGCAGCGCTCGACGGGCGGGGTTATATTACGGTGAGCAGTTCTTC.